The 9 T cell receptor beta chains below were found in one sample sequenced in a study of CD8 T cells in Susac syndrome. Reverse transcription of 0.5 to 1 ug RNA was performed with random hexamers. Each CDR3 protein is one row after TCRdb ran MiXCR on the immunoSEQ multiplex PCR reads. The table shows about 140,000 distinct CDR3 sequences, with around 96% occurring only once. Sequencing was performed on CD4+ T cells from PBMCs. The source of these receptors is a human donor with multiple sclerosis.

This chain links TRBV3-1 with TRBJ2-7; D is tentatively TRBD1 or TRBD2 (5 bases each). CDR3 size: 14 residues. Germline V gives CDR1 LGHDT, CDR2 YNNKEL (reference sequence). V dropped 5 bases and J dropped 0 bases, with 11 bases sitting between them. The CDR3 DNA follows: TGTGCCAGCAGCTGGGGGAGTAGCTCCTACGAGCAGTACTTC. It encodes CASSWGSSSYEQYF.

The chain is built from TRBV6-2 or TRBV6-3 and TRBJ2-7; D may be TRBD1 (5 bases). Germline V lookup: CDR1 MNHEY, CDR2 SVGEGT. Trimming stripped 6 bases from V and 3 bases from J, with 9 bases between. The CDR3 is 12 residues long. This CDR3 is CASRQGFYEQYF. DNA for the CDR3: TGTGCCAGCAGGCAGGGTTTCTACGAGCAGTACTTC.

The chain carries TRBV9 and TRBJ2-2, with a weak D call TRBD1 (7 bases). V dropped 4 bases and J dropped 3 bases, with 13 bases sitting between them. Per the germline V gene, CDR1 is SGDLS and CDR2 is YYNGEE. CDR3 length: 15 residues. DNA for the CDR3: TGTGCCAGCAGCCCGACAGGGAGGCACACCGGGGAGCTGTTTTTT. Its translation is CASSPTGRHTGELFF. The whole variable domain, filled in from reference TRBV9 and TRBJ2-2, reads DSGVTQTPKHLITATGQRVTLRCSPRSGDLSVYWYQQSLDQGLQFLIQYYNGEERAKGNILERFSAQQFPDLHSELNLSSLELGDSALYFCASSPTGRHTGELFFGEGSRLTVL.

V usage is TRBV30 and J usage is TRBJ2-3, with D possibly TRBD1 on 6 matching bases. Trimming stripped 4 bases from V and 5 bases from J, with 7 bases between. The germline gives CDR1 GTSNPN, CDR2 SVGIG (reference sequence). The CDR3 is 11 residues long. CDR3 sequence reads: CAWTRGDTQYF. CDR3 bases: TGTGCCTGGACCAGGGGAGATACGCAGTATTTT.

The chain recombines TRBV5-4 with TRBJ2-5; TRBD2 aligns across 11 bases. Looked up from germline, CDR1 is SGHNT and CDR2 is YYREEE (reference sequence). J lost 7 bases, V lost 3 bases, and 5 bases had no gene match. The CDR3 has 14 amino acids. The CDR3 region is CASSSTSGEWTQYF. In nucleotides, the CDR3 is TGTGCCAGCAGCTCGACTAGCGGGGAATGGACCCAGTACTTC. Full variable domain (rest looked up from reference TRBV5-4 and TRBJ2-5): ETGVTQSPTHLIKTRGQQVTLRCSSQSGHNTVSWYQQALGQGPQFIFQYYREEENGRGNFPPRFSGLQFPNYSSELNVNALELDDSALYLCASSSTSGEWTQYFGPGTRLLVL.

V is TRBV4-3 and J is TRBJ1-2; TRBD1 might be the D (5 bases). The CDR3 loop spans 13 amino acids. V was trimmed by 0 bases and J by 7 bases, leaving 9 bases between them. Germline V gene lookup returns CDR1 LGHNA and CDR2 YSLEER. CDR3 region: CASSQDGAGGYTF. CDR3 bases: TGCGCCAGCAGCCAAGATGGGGCAGGTGGCTACACCTTC.

The chain combines TRBV24-1 with TRBJ2-2, with 9 nucleotides matching TRBD2. Germline assignment: CDR1 KGHDR and CDR2 SFDVKD. V dropped 9 bases and J dropped 1; count of bases not matched to a gene: 17. The CDR3 runs to 19 residues. CDR3 sequence reads: CATEKARDLAGQNTGELFF. CDR3 in DNA: TGTGCCACCGAGAAAGCCCGTGATCTAGCGGGACAGAACACCGGGGAGCTGTTTTTT.

The rearrangement uses TRBV9 and TRBJ2-1, with TRBD2 matching 8 bases. The CDR3 totals 15 residues. With 1 base clipped from V and 5 bases from J, the junction kept 5 bases outside the gene matches. Per germline, CDR1 SGDLS and CDR2 YYNGEE. In nucleotides, the CDR3 is TGTGCCAGCAGCGTATCGGGGGGGCCCCACAATGAGCAGTTCTTC. This translates into CASSVSGGPHNEQFF. Full variable domain (missing parts from reference TRBV9 and TRBJ2-1): DSGVTQTPKHLITATGQRVTLRCSPRSGDLSVYWYQQSLDQGLQFLIQYYNGEERAKGNILERFSAQQFPDLHSELNLSSLELGDSALYFCASSVSGGPHNEQFFGPGTRLTVL.

This clonotype was seen once. The V and J genes are TRBV4-3 and TRBJ2-2; D is unclear. The CDR3 loop spans 14 amino acids. Trimming took off 4 bases at V and 4 bases at J, with 10 bases between the two ends. CDR1 LGHNA and CDR2 YSLEER come from the germline V gene. The CDR3 region has the DNA TGCGCCAGCAGCCCCACCTTTTTCACCGGGGAGCTGTTTTTT. It codes for CASSPTFFTGELFF.